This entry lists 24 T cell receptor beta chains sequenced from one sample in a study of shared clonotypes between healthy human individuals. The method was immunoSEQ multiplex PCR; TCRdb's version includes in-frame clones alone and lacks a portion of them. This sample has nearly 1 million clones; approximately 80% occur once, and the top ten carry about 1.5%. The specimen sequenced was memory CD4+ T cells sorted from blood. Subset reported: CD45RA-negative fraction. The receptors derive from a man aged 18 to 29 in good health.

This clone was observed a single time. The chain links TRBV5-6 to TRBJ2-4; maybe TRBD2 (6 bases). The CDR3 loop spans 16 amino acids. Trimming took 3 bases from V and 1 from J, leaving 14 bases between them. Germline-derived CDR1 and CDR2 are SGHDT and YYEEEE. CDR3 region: CASSWGVAGAKNIQYF. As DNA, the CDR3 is TGTGCCAGCAGCTGGGGGGTAGCCGGGGCCAAAAACATTCAGTACTTC.

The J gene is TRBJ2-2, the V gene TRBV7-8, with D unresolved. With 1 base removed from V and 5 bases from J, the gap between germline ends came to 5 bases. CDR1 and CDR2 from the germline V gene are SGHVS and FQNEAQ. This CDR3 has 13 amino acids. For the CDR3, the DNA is TGTGCCAGCAGCTTAGGTAGTACCGGGGAGCTGTTTTTT. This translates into CASSLGSTGELFF.

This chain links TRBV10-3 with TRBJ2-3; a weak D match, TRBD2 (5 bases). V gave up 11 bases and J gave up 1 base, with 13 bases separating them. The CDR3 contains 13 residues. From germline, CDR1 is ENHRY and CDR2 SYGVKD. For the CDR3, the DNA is TGTGCCTCAGGATTCGGGGGCACAGATACGCAGTATTTT. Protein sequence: CASGFGGTDTQYF.

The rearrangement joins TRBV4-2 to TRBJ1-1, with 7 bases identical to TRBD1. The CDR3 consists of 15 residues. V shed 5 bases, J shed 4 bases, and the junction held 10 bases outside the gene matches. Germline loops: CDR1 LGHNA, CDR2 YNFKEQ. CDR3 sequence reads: CASSTNTGEGTEAFF. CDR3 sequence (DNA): TGTGCCAGCAGCACAAATACAGGGGAAGGCACTGAAGCTTTCTTT.

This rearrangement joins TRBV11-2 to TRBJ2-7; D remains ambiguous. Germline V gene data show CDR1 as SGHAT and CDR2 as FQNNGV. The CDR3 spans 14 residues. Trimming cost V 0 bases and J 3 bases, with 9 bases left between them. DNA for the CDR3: TGTGCCAGCAGCTTAGATTCTGTCTTCTACGAGCAGTACTTC. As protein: CASSLDSVFYEQYF.

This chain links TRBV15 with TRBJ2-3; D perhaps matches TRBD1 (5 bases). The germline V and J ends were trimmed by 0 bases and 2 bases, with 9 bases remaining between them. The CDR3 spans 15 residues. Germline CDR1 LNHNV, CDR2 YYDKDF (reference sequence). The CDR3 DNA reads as TGTGCCACCAGCAGAGACACAGGCACCACAGATACGCAGTATTTT. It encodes CATSRDTGTTDTQYF.

The chain's CDR3 is CASSAGWGNTIYF. The CDR3 DNA reads TGTGCCAGCAGCGCAGGGTGGGGAAACACCATATATTTT. The chain is built from TRBV7-3 and TRBJ1-3; TRBD1 is a possible D gene (5 bases). Per the germline V gene, CDR1 is SGHTA and CDR2 is FQGTGA. The V end lost 5 bases, the J end lost 4 bases, and 9 bases lay between the germline ends. The length of the CDR3 is 13 residues.

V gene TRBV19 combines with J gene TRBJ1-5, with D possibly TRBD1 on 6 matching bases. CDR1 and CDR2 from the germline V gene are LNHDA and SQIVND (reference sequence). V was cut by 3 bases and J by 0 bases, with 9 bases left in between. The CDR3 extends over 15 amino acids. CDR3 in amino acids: CASSIQGISNQPQHF. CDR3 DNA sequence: TGTGCCAGTAGTATCCAGGGGATTAGCAATCAGCCCCAGCATTTT.

CDR3 coding DNA: TGTGCCAGCAGCGACCCACGAGGGGGTGAAGGTGAAAAACTGTTTTTT. This translates into CASSDPRGGEGEKLFF. The chain carries TRBV7-3 and TRBJ1-4, with D tentatively TRBD1 (6 bases). Trimming shortened V by 5 bases and J by 7 bases, and 20 bases separated the two germline ends. Per germline, CDR1 SGHTA and CDR2 FQGTGA. This CDR3 comprises 16 residues. The full variable domain, in which reference TRBV7-3 and TRBJ1-4 provide the parts outside the CDR3, is GAGVSQTPSNKVTEKGKYVELRCDPISGHTALYWYRQSLGQGPEFLIYFQGTGAADDSGLPNDRFFAVRPEGSVSTLKIQRTERGDSAVYLCASSDPRGGEGEKLFFGSGTQLSVL.

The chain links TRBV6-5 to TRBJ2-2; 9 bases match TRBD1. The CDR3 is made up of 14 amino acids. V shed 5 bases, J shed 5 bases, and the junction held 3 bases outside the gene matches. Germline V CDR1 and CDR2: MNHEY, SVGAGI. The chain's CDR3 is CASSKGQGTGELFF. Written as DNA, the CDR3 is TGTGCCAGCAGTAAGGGACAGGGAACCGGGGAGCTGTTTTTT.

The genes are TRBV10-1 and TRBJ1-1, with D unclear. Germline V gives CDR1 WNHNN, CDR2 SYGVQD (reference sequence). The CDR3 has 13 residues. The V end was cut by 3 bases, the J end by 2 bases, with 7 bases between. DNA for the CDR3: TGCGCCAGCAGTGAAGGAGGAAACACTGAAGCTTTCTTT. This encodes CASSEGGNTEAFF.

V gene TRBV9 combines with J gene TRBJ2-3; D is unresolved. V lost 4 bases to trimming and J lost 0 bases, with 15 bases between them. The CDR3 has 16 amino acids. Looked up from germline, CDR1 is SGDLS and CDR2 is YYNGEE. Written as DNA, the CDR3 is TGTGCCAGCAGCCCGAAAGATACCGCGAGCACAGATACGCAGTATTTT. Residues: CASSPKDTASTDTQYF.

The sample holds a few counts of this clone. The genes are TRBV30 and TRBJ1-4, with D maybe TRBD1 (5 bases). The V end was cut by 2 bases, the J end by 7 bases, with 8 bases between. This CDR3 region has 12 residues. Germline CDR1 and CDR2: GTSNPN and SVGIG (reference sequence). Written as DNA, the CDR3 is TGTGCCTGGAGTCAGGGAGGTGAAAAACTGTTTTTT. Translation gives CAWSQGGEKLFF.

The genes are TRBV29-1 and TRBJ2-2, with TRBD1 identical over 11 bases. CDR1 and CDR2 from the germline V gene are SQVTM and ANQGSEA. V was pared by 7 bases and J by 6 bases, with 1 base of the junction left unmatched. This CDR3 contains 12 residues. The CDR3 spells CSGDRGAGELFF. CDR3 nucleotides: TGCAGCGGGGACAGGGGGGCCGGGGAGCTGTTTTTT.

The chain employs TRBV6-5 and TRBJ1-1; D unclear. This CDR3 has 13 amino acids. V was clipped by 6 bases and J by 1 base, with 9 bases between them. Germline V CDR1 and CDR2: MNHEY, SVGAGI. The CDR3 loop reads CASSNRGNTEAFF. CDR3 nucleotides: TGTGCCAGCAGCAACCGGGGGAACACTGAAGCTTTCTTT.

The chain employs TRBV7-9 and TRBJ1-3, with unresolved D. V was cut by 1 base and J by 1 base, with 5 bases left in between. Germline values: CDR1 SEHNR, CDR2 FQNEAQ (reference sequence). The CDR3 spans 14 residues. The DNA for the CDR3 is TGTGCCAGCAGCTTAGAATGGTCTGGAAACACCATATATTTT. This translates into CASSLEWSGNTIYF.

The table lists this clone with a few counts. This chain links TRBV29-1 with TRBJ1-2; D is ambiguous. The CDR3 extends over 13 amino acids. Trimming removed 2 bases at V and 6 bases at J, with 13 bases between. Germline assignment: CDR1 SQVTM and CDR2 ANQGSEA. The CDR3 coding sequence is TGCAGCGTTGAATTGGGCTCATTCGATGGCTACACCTTC. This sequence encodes CSVELGSFDGYTF.

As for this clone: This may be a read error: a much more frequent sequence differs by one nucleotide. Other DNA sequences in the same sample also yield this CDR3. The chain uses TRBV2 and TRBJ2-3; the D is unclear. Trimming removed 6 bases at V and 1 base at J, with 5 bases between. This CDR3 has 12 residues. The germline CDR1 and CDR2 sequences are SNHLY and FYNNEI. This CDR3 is CASSPGTDTQYF. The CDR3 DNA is TGTGCCAGCAGCCCGGGCACAGATACGCAGTATTTT.

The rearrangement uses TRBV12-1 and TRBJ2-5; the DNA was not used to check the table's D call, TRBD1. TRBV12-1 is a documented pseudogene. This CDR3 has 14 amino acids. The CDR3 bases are TGTGCCAGCACCCACAGAGAGTTTCAAGAGACCCAGTACTTC. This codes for CASTHREFQETQYF.

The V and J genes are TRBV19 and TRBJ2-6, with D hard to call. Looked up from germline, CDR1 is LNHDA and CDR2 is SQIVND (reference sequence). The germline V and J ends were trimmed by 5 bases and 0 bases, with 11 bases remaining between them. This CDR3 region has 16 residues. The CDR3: CASSSRQISGANVLTF. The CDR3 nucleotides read TGTGCCAGTAGTTCTCGGCAGATCTCTGGGGCCAACGTCCTGACTTTC.

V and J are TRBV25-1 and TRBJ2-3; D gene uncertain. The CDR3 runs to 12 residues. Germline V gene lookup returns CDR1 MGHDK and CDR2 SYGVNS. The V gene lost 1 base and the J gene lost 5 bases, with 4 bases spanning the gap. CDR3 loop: CASSESLDTQYF. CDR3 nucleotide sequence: TGTGCCAGCAGTGAATCCCTAGATACGCAGTATTTT.

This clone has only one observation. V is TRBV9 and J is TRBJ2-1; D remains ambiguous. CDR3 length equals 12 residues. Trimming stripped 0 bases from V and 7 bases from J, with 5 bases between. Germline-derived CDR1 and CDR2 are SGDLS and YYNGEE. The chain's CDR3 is CASSVDWNEQFF. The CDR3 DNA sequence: TGTGCCAGCAGCGTAGATTGGAATGAGCAGTTCTTC.

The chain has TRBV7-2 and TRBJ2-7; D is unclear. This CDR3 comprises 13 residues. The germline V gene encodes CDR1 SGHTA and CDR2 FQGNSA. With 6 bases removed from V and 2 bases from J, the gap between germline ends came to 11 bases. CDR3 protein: CASSPVPTYEQYF. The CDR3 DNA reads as TGTGCCAGCAGTCCCGTGCCGACCTACGAGCAGTACTTC.

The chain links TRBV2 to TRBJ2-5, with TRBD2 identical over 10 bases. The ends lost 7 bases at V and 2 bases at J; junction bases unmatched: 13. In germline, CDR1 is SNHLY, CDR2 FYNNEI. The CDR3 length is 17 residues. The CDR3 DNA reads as TGTGCCAGCACCTACGGCGGGGCTAGCGGGAGACAAGAGACCCAGTACTTC. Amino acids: CASTYGGASGRQETQYF.